This T cell receptor (beta chain) was sequenced during a study of regulatory and conventional T cells in RAG deficiency (dated by TCRdb to 2016 to 2017). The study in broad terms: High-throughput TCR beta sequencing was used to compare the diversity and composition of the Treg, conventional CD4+ and CD8+ T cell repertoires of RAG-deficient patients with those of healthy controls.

Results the study describes overall, beyond this receptor: In Omenn syndrome patients, sorted CD25-high CD127-low cells may represent peripherally activated cells rather than bona fide Treg cells. Unique TCR beta sequences from Treg cells were roughly 94-fold fewer in Omenn syndrome and CID/AS patients than controls, versus around 9.1-fold for other subsets. Shorter CDR3 lengths were found in all patient T-cell subsets, and >80% Treg-Tconv repertoire overlap at nucleotide and amino acid level was observed in Omenn syndrome patients. Some T-cell subset analyses were not performed for some subjects. Compared with control T-cell subpopulations, RAG-deficient patients had much lower Shannon entropy and higher Simpson indices.

Relative to germline, V is missing 4 bases and J is missing 3 bases, with 12 bases of the junction outside any gene match. The CDR3, from cysteine to phenylalanine, totals 17 residues. CDR3 DNA is the only sequence kept; it has 51 bases, read in frame from the first base. In the germline V gene, CDR1 corresponds to SGHNT and CDR2 to YENEEA. The library came from the immunoSEQ multiplex PCR assay. Rearranged TCR beta chain products were amplified from the genomic DNA of sorted T-cell subsets and were then sequenced. The published analysis was carried out like this. Shannon entropy and Simpson indices were used to measure the diversity of productive TCR beta rearrangements in each repertoire. To gauge clonal expansion, the frequencies of the 100 most abundant productive TCR beta clonotypes among total reads were added together. The TRB repertoires were scored with a self-reactivity index that is based on amino acid usage at CDR3beta positions 6 and 7. Two-way ANOVA was applied to the repertoire analyses, whereas Student t or Mann-Whitney tests were applied to the flow cytometric analyses. Here the immuneACCESS table is served through TCRdb, limited to in-frame sequences with V and J called. Missing clones are a known gap in these copies; in checked studies unresolved V genes cover under half, and the rest lacks a known reason. The V and J calls and the clone size are those of that table, but D and trimming were determined from the DNA. The sample profile shows 8,500 or so clones; 65% to 85% of them were found once. The ten largest clones capture roughly a third of the sample.

Seven or eight healthy control donors served as the comparison group for repertoire analyses. Before genomic DNA extraction, CD8+ T cells without CD4 were isolated from blood. This clone appeared a few times. Its binding antigen is unknown. No quality values exist for individual bases; no much larger clone is one base distant. This same sample was also taken into another study, of regulatory T cells. The second paper states: The multiplex PCR relied on 52 forward TRBV primers and 13 reverse TRBJ primers, and amplification bias was corrected through assay-based and computational methods. In patients, repertoires had restricted unique TRB V-J pairs and skewed V and J gene usage, with regulatory T cells showing the most marked changes. Between CD3G-deficient patients and healthy controls, the study compared T-cell receptor beta repertoires in sorted regulatory T cells, conventional CD4+ T cells and CD8+ T cells. Ficoll density separation was used to isolate peripheral blood mononuclear cells. CD3+ CD8+ CD4- T cells were isolated using a FACSAria cell sorter. Rearranged TRB loci were amplified from genomic DNA by multiplex PCR within the immunoSEQ assay. TRB amplicons were sequenced using an Illumina HiSeq platform. Custom algorithms error-filtered the raw sequences and aligned the raw sequences to reference gene sequences, after which the immunoSEQ online tools were used for analysis. Productive and nonproductive TRB rearrangement frequencies were evaluated among both unique and total sequences. Group comparisons used t tests, Mann-Whitney tests or two-way ANOVA run in Prism software.

The sample was CD8+ T cells sorted from blood. The clonotype originates from a human donor in good health. The chain is encoded by TRBV11-3 joined to TRBJ1-1; TRBD1 lines up with 9 middle nucleotides. This receptor has the CDR3 CASSYLPGQGGDTEAFF. The sequenced DNA: TGTGCCAGCAGCTATCTACCGGGACAGGGTGGGGACACTGAAGCTTTCTTT.